What follows are 32 T cell receptor beta chains derived from one specimen sequenced in a study of CD8 T cells in ankylosing spondylitis. TCRdb itself ran the 5' RACE reads through MiXCR, one entry per CDR3 protein. The sample yields about 220,000 distinct CDR3 sequences, 10% seen once. Sequencing was carried out using blood, either unsorted or a sorted T cell fraction (not recorded which). The origin of the receptors is a male donor with ankylosing spondylitis or in good health (not recorded which).

The V gene is TRBV5-6, the J gene TRBJ2-5; TRBD2 agrees at 8 bases. The CDR3 sequence is 15 residues long. CDR1 SGHDT and CDR2 YYEEEE come from the germline V gene. The V segment lost 2 bases and the J segment 3 bases; nucleotides outside the gene matches: 6. DNA for the CDR3: TGTGCCAGCAGCTTTGGACCCGGGGGGGAAGAGACCCAGTACTTC. It is translated as CASSFGPGGEETQYF.

Concerning this clonotype itself: A read error is possible here, since a much larger clone lies one base away. The V call is TRBV5-1, the J call TRBJ2-3, with 8 bases aligning to TRBD2. The CDR3 is 16 residues long. V gave up 0 bases and J gave up 2 bases; unmatched junction bases: 5. Germline CDR1 and CDR2: SGHRS and YFSETQ. Here the CDR3 reads CASSLAPGLVTDTQYF. For the CDR3, the DNA is TGCGCCAGCAGCTTGGCCCCGGGACTAGTCACAGATACGCAGTATTTT.

This clonotype was recorded at least ten times. The rearrangement joins TRBV12-3 or TRBV12-4 to TRBJ1-2; weak D call: TRBD1 (6 bases). The CDR3 extends over 16 amino acids. Trimming left V 2 bases short and J 6 bases short, with 19 bases between. The CDR3 spells CASSLLVGGRWDGYTF. The CDR3, as DNA: TGTGCCAGCAGTTTACTGGTCGGGGGCCGGTGGGATGGCTACACCTTC.

This clonotype was picked up many times. CDR3: CASRRNRDSEQYF. CDR3 DNA: TGTGCCAGCAGACGTAACCGGGACAGCGAGCAGTACTTC. The chain links TRBV6-1 to TRBJ2-7, with TRBD1 matching 7 bases. This CDR3 contains 13 residues. V lost 6 bases, J lost 6 bases, and 8 bases stayed unmatched. Germline V gene sequence: CDR1 MNHNS, CDR2 SASEGT.

The table lists this clonotype with many counts. The rearrangement joins TRBV7-8 to TRBJ1-1; the D is unclear. The V gene's germline CDR1 is SGHVS and CDR2 FQNEAQ. The CDR3 sequence is 14 residues long. V shed 7 bases and J shed 0 bases, with 12 bases lying between them. The CDR3 DNA reads as TGTGCCAGCACCCTTGCGGGGATGAACACTGAAGCTTTCTTT. Amino acids: CASTLAGMNTEAFF.

This clonotype came up many times. J is TRBJ2-2 and V is TRBV3-1; 8 bases fit TRBD2. The V and J ends lost 2 bases and 1 base, in that order; junction bases with no gene match: 3. The CDR3 spans 16 residues. CDR1 and CDR2 (germline): LGHDT, YNNKEL (reference sequence). For the CDR3, the DNA is TGTGCCAGCAGCCAAACTAGCGGACAGAACACCGGGGAGCTGTTTTTT. As protein: CASSQTSGQNTGELFF.

The rearrangement links TRBV7-2 to TRBJ2-5, with D perhaps TRBD1 (5 bases). With 1 base removed from V and 5 bases from J, the gap between germline ends came to 14 bases. Germline-derived CDR1 and CDR2 are SGHTA and FQGNSA. This CDR3 spans 15 amino acids. CDR3 loop: CASSLGGRAEETQYF. The CDR3 bases are TGTGCCAGCAGCTTAGGGGGCAGGGCGGAGGAGACCCAGTACTTC.

This clonotype has a count of ten or more. The chain carries TRBV11-3 and TRBJ2-7, with 7 bases aligning to TRBD1. J was trimmed by 1 base and V by 2 bases; bases with no gene match: 2. CDR1 SGHNT and CDR2 YENEEA come from the germline V gene. This CDR3 spans 14 amino acids. CDR3 protein: CASSLTDRSYEQYF. The CDR3 DNA follows: TGTGCCAGCAGCTTAACGGACAGGTCCTACGAGCAGTACTTC.

This clonotype was observed at least ten times. The chain carries TRBV5-1 and TRBJ2-1, with 12 bases fitting TRBD2. Germline lookup yields CDR1 SGHRS and CDR2 YFSETQ. The CDR3 is 16 residues long. V dropped 4 bases and J dropped 6; count of bases not matched to a gene: 8. The CDR3, as DNA: TGCGCCAGCAGCACAATACTAGCGGGGGGATCCAATGAGCAGTTCTTC. It translates to CASSTILAGGSNEQFF.

This clonotype was observed a few times. The chain combines TRBV7-2 with TRBJ2-3, with 9 nucleotides matching TRBD2. The V gene's germline CDR1 is SGHTA and CDR2 FQGNSA. The CDR3 is 16 amino acids. J gave up 5 bases and V 3 bases, and 9 bases lay outside the gene matches. In DNA form, the CDR3 reads TGTGCCAGCAGCTTTGAGCGGGGGGAGGGAGGAGATACGCAGTATTTT. The encoded protein is CASSFERGEGGDTQYF.

This clonotype was counted ten times or more. CDR3 DNA sequence: TGTGCCAGCAGCTCCAGGGGAGGGGGCGATCAGCCCCAGCATTTT. This translates into CASSSRGGGDQPQHF. This chain connects TRBV7-2 to TRBJ1-5, with 7 bases fitting TRBD1. V lost 4 bases to trimming and J lost 5 bases; unmatched junction nucleotides: 8. This CDR3 region has 15 residues. The V gene's germline CDR1 is SGHTA and CDR2 FQGNSA.

This clonotype has ten or more counts. CDR3 nucleotide sequence: TGTGCCAGCAGCCAACAACTGGGTGAGCAGTTCTTC. It translates to CASSQQLGEQFF. The rearrangement links TRBV3-1 to TRBJ2-1; D not resolved. The CDR3 covers 12 residues. Germline CDR1 and CDR2: LGHDT and YNNKEL (reference sequence). V was shortened by 2 bases and J by 9 bases, with 8 bases between the two germline ends.

There are many counts of this clonotype. The chain links TRBV15 to TRBJ2-3; D may be TRBD1 (6 bases). Germline-derived CDR1 and CDR2 are LNHNV and YYDKDF (reference sequence). Trimming removed 4 bases from V and 0 bases from J, with 8 bases in between. CDR3 length: 14 residues. Written as DNA, the CDR3 is TGTGCCACCAGCAAAGGGACAAGCACAGATACGCAGTATTTT. Amino acid sequence: CATSKGTSTDTQYF.

This clonotype was picked up many times. This sequence joins TRBV3-1 and TRBJ2-2; the match to TRBD2 covers 8 bases. The ends lost 7 bases at V and 6 bases at J; junction bases unmatched: 4. Germline V gives CDR1 LGHDT, CDR2 YNNKEL (reference sequence). The length of the CDR3 is 13 residues. The CDR3 nucleotides are TGTGCCAGCACCCGCGGGGGGCCCGGGGAGCTGTTTTTT. Encoded protein: CASTRGGPGELFF.

This clonotype was counted many times. The rearrangement uses TRBV5-1 and TRBJ2-3, with 9 positions matching TRBD1. Per germline, CDR1 SGHRS and CDR2 YFSETQ. V shed 4 bases and J 10 bases; nucleotides not matched to a gene: 10. The CDR3 length is 14 residues. CDR3 amino acids: CASSPGDRATPQYF. CDR3 nucleotide sequence: TGCGCCAGCAGCCCTGGGGACAGGGCTACACCGCAGTATTTT.

This clonotype was detected many times. This chain uses TRBV12-3 or TRBV12-4 with TRBJ2-3, with a possible D match to TRBD1 (6 bases). CDR3 length equals 13 residues. The V end lost 7 bases, the J end lost 2 bases, and 10 bases lay between the germline ends. The DNA of the CDR3 is TGTGCCAGCACCTTGGGGGCCACAGATACGCAGTATTTT. It translates to CASTLGATDTQYF.

This clonotype was seen more than once but under ten times. The genes are TRBV27 and TRBJ2-7; D perhaps matches TRBD1 (6 bases). In germline, CDR1 is MNHEY, CDR2 SMNVEV (reference sequence). The V and J ends lost 2 bases and 4 bases respectively, with 12 bases between them. CDR3 length equals 14 residues. In nucleotides, the CDR3 is TGTGCCAGCAGTTTAACCCAGGGGCGGTACGAGCAGTACTTC. Encoded protein: CASSLTQGRYEQYF.

At least ten counts were recorded for this clonotype. This chain uses TRBV7-3 with TRBJ2-3; 8 nucleotides align to TRBD1. Germline loops: CDR1 SGHTA, CDR2 FQGTGA. The CDR3 sequence is 15 residues long. V shed 1 base, J shed 6 bases, and the junction held 6 bases outside the gene matches. CDR3 nucleotide sequence: TGTGCCAGCAGCTTAAAGGCAGGGGGCTATGATACGCAGTATTTT. Translating it yields CASSLKAGGYDTQYF.

This clonotype was observed many times. The rearrangement uses TRBV20-1 and TRBJ2-7; a possible D gene is TRBD2 (6 bases). The CDR3 spans 15 residues. Trimming cost V 5 bases and J 3 bases, with 20 bases left between them. Germline assignment: CDR1 DFQATT and CDR2 SNEGSKA (reference sequence). CDR3 sequence (DNA): TGCAGTGCTCCCCCTCCAGACGGGGGTATCTACGAGCAGTACTTC. This translates into CSAPPPDGGIYEQYF.

Worth noting for this clonotype: One end of the junction does not line up with germline, which may come from a read error. The V and J genes are TRBV12-3 or TRBV12-4 and TRBJ2-3; D not certain. The CDR3 is made up of 14 amino acids. The CDR3 DNA sequence: TGTGCCAGCAATTTAGCCGGCGGATCCGGTACGCAGTATTTT. This codes for CASNLAGGSGTQYF.

This clonotype was counted ten times or more. The rearrangement links TRBV7-9 to TRBJ1-1; 7 bases map to TRBD1. CDR3 length: 17 amino acids. In germline, CDR1 is SEHNR, CDR2 FQNEAQ (reference sequence). The V and J ends lost 5 bases and 4 bases, in that order; junction bases with no gene match: 16. The CDR3 region is CASSPWDSRGRATEAFF. The CDR3 DNA reads as TGTGCCAGCAGCCCGTGGGACAGTAGGGGCCGGGCCACTGAAGCTTTCTTT.

The chain carries TRBV12-3 or TRBV12-4 and TRBJ1-2; 10 bases agree with TRBD1. The CDR3 is made up of 15 amino acids. V shed 6 bases, J shed 7 bases, and the junction held 11 bases outside the gene matches. The CDR3 nucleotides are TGTGCCAGCAGACTCGGGACAGGGGACTTTACTGGCTACACCTTC. Amino acids: CASRLGTGDFTGYTF.

In its sample, this clonotype was seen many times. The J gene is TRBJ2-7, the V gene TRBV12-3 or TRBV12-4; weak D call: TRBD1 (5 bases). The CDR3 is 14 residues long. Trimming removed 7 bases from V and 5 bases from J, with 18 bases in between. The DNA of the CDR3 is TGTGCCAGCACCTTCGGCAGGGAAGAAAACGAGCAGTACTTC. Translating gives CASTFGREENEQYF.

This clonotype was detected many times. V usage is TRBV7-2 and J usage is TRBJ2-7, with 7 positions matching TRBD1. CDR3 size: 15 residues. V lost 1 base to trimming and J lost 2 bases; unmatched junction nucleotides: 5. Germline V gene lookup returns CDR1 SGHTA and CDR2 FQGNSA. Here the CDR3 DNA reads TGTGCCAGCAGCTTAGTCGGGACAGATCCCTACGAGCAGTACTTC. It encodes CASSLVGTDPYEQYF.

This clonotype appeared many times. The chain has TRBV5-1 and TRBJ2-3; TRBD1 might be the D (5 bases). The V gene's germline CDR1 is SGHRS and CDR2 YFSETQ. The CDR3 length is 14 residues. V was cut by 6 bases and J by 0 bases, with 11 bases left in between. The CDR3 DNA reads as TGCGCCAGCAAATATGGGGCAAGCACAGATACGCAGTATTTT. As protein: CASKYGASTDTQYF.

The chain uses TRBV12-3 or TRBV12-4 and TRBJ1-2; the match to TRBD1 covers 7 bases. The CDR3 is 14 residues long. The V and J ends lost 10 bases and 8 bases, in that order; junction bases with no gene match: 16. The CDR3 DNA reads as TGTGCCACCGAGCCGAATAAGCAGGGGGTCGGCTACACCTTC. This encodes CATEPNKQGVGYTF.

A few counts support this clonotype. The chain couples TRBV7-3 to TRBJ2-2; the D call may be TRBD1 or TRBD2 (5 bases each). V lost 5 bases, J lost 0 bases, and 13 bases lay in between. CDR1 SGHTA and CDR2 FQGTGA come from the germline V gene. The CDR3 sequence is 16 residues long. CDR3 protein: CASSISGTANTGELFF. Here the CDR3 DNA reads TGTGCCAGCAGCATCTCCGGGACGGCGAACACCGGGGAGCTGTTTTTT. Using reference TRBV7-3 and TRBJ2-2 for the parts outside the CDR3, the full variable domain is GAGVSQTPSNKVTEKGKYVELRCDPISGHTALYWYRQSLGQGPEFLIYFQGTGAADDSGLPNDRFFAVRPEGSVSTLKIQRTERGDSAVYLCASSISGTANTGELFFGEGSRLTVL.

This chain links TRBV15 with TRBJ2-7; TRBD1 matches at 7 bases. Trimming cost V 0 bases and J 5 bases; bases outside gene matches: 13. From germline, CDR1 is LNHNV and CDR2 YYDKDF (reference sequence). The CDR3 sequence is 17 residues long. The CDR3 DNA reads TGTGCCACCAGCAGAGATGGGGTAACTAAAGGGGGCGACGAGCAGTACTTC. Translation: CATSRDGVTKGGDEQYF.

This clonotype was seen repeatedly, ten times or more. The chain combines TRBV28 with TRBJ1-5; D gene uncertain. CDR3 length: 12 residues. CDR1 and CDR2 (germline): MDHEN, SYDVKM. V lost 8 bases, J lost 7 bases, and 12 bases lay in between. CDR3 bases: TGTGCCAGCCGCCCACGGGGACAGCCCCAGCATTTT. It is translated as CASRPRGQPQHF.

This clonotype was found many times. The chain uses TRBV5-5 and TRBJ2-2, with TRBD2 as a possible D gene (6 bases). Trimming removed 3 bases at V and 4 bases at J, with 7 bases between. Germline V lookup: CDR1 SGHKS, CDR2 YYEKEE (reference sequence). The CDR3 sequence is 13 residues long. The CDR3 loop reads CASSYGSTGELFF. CDR3 in DNA: TGTGCCAGCAGCTACGGGAGCACCGGGGAGCTGTTTTTT.

This clonotype was found many times. CDR3 protein: CASSLARGVTDTQYF. CDR3 DNA sequence: TGCGCCAGCAGCTTGGCCCGGGGGGTCACAGATACGCAGTATTTT. The V gene is TRBV5-1, the J gene TRBJ2-3; 7 bases match TRBD2. The CDR3 consists of 15 residues. With V trimmed by 0 bases and J by 2 bases, 3 bases remained unmatched. Germline assignment: CDR1 SGHRS and CDR2 YFSETQ.

This clonotype was seen a few times. Written as DNA, the CDR3 is TGTGCCAGCAGCCAAGAAGCGGGGGGGCCTTACATTCAGTACTTC. It is translated as CASSQEAGGPYIQYF. The chain has TRBV3-1 and TRBJ2-4; the match to TRBD2 covers 10 bases. The CDR3 spans 15 residues. V lost 0 bases to trimming and J lost 8 bases; unmatched junction nucleotides: 4. Germline-derived CDR1 and CDR2 are LGHDT and YNNKEL (reference sequence).